The clone carrying this T cell receptor (beta chain) appeared a single time. The CDR3 covers 13 residues. In germline, CDR1 is MDHEN, CDR2 SYDVKM. Trimming stripped 2 bases from V and 4 bases from J, with 8 bases between. The record originates from a study of blood T cell repertoires in COVID-19. Data came from immunoSEQ multiplex PCR; TCRdb stores just in-frame clones and leaves some out. The sample gives around 160,000 clones, roughly 84% of which show up once; 5.8% is in the top ten. The specimen sequenced was PBMCs or T cells enriched from blood (not recorded which). This TCR was sampled from a woman aged 45-59 years who had been exposed to COVID-19. V usage is TRBV28 and J usage is TRBJ1-1; D perhaps matches TRBD1 (6 bases). CDR3 nucleotide sequence: TGTGCCAGCAGTTTAGCAGGGGCCACTGAAGCTTTCTTT. Translated: CASSLAGATEAFF.